The clone carrying this T cell receptor (beta chain) appeared many times. Its specificity is unknown. Between the trimmed V and J ends, which lost 7 bases and 5 bases, there was a span of 21 bases. CDR3 length: 15 residues. Germline CDR1 SGHRS, CDR2 YFSETQ. This entry belongs to a study of T cells after yellow fever vaccination. Overall study context: Fractions low in cell number were prepared with SMART-Seq v4 Ultra Low Input.

It was through 5'RACE template switching that TCR cDNA was made, with a universal primer site and UMIs added. One entry per CDR3 protein results from TCRdb running MiXCR on the 5' RACE reads. The table includes 95,000 to 150,000 distinct CDR3 sequences, nearly 7.5% detected once. Points from the study as a whole: Clonotypes found in both CD4 and CD8 compartments made up a small share. Most primary-vaccination clones recurred post-booster (roughly 97% CD4, roughly 91% CD8).

This TCR was recovered from a man aged 18 to 30 who received the YFV17D yellow fever vaccine. The chain joins TRBV5-1 to TRBJ2-5; TRBD2 might be the D (7 bases). Sequenced material: CD4+ T cells sorted from PBMCs, taken 10 days after the first yellow fever vaccination. The CDR3 protein is CASGSLGGAGETQYF. In DNA, the CDR3 is TGCGCCAGCGGATCCCTGGGGGGGGCCGGGGAGACCCAGTACTTC.